This entry describes one T cell receptor beta chain. The antigen remains undetermined. The data were obtained in a study of cytomegalovirus exposure and HLA in healthy donors. Findings and limits, study-wide: In a later analysis, a missense DCLRE1C variant was linked to TCR beta V- and J-gene trimming. Certain indistinguishable V segments, among them TRBV6-2 and TRBV6-3, were excluded. Earlier findings revealed that most TCR beta V segments proved productive either about 87% or about 30% of the time. It was only CMV serostatus that was available as immune exposure information.

PCR employed 60 Vbeta and 13 Jbeta primers. Sequenced by immunoSEQ multiplex PCR; TCRdb stores in-frame clones only, minus some. In all, the sample yields about 160,000 clones. This CDR3 spans 21 amino acids. V gave up 4 bases and J gave up 0 bases, with 31 bases separating them. CDR1 is SGDLS and CDR2 is YYNGEE in the germline V gene. The material sequenced was PBMCs. The receptor was isolated from a woman aged 45-65 years in good health and CMV-seronegative. This chain links TRBV9 with TRBJ2-5; no clear D. The CDR3 reads CASSPGVTFTTHGAYQETQYF. CDR3 nucleotides: TGTGCCAGCAGCCCTGGCGTCACTTTTACCACCCACGGAGCGTACCAAGAGACCCAGTACTTC.